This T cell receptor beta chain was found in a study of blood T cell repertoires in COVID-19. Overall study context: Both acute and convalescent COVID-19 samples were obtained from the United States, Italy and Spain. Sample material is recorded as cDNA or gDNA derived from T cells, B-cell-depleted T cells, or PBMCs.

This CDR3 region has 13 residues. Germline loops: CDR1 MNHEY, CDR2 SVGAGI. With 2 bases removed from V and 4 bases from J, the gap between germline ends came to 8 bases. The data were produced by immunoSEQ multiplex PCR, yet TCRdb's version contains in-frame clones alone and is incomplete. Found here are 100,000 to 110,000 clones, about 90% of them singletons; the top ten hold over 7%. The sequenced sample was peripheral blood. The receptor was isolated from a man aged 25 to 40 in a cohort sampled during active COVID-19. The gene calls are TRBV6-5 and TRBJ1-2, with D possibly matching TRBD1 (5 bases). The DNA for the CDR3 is TGTGCCAGCAGTTACGGACACATCTATGGCTACACCTTC. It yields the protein CASSYGHIYGYTF.